The present TCR beta chain was sequenced within a study of blood T cell repertoires in COVID-19. For the study at large: The samples span acute and convalescent COVID-19 from the United States, Italy and Spain. In each case, the material was cDNA or gDNA derived from T cells, B-cell-depleted T cells, or PBMCs.

Original handling: The assay estimated nucleated cells by amplifying reference gene primers. The assay was immunoSEQ multiplex PCR, and TCRdb's table has in-frame clones only and misses some. That table furnishes V, J and clone size, whereas the DNA furnished D and trimming. The top ten clones hold roughly 0.7% of a sample with fewer than 250,000 clones, approximately 90% of them seen once. Trimming took 4 bases from V and 0 from J, leaving 15 bases between them. The germline gives CDR1 MNHEY, CDR2 SVGAGI. The CDR3 is 16 residues long. The source material was peripheral blood. The sequence came from a middle-aged man with acute or convalescent COVID-19. V gene TRBV6-5 combines with J gene TRBJ1-2; D might be TRBD1 (6 bases). The CDR3 region has the DNA TGTGCCAGCAGTTTGCTTGGGGGGGGCTCTAACTATGGCTACACCTTC. This translates into CASSLLGGGSNYGYTF.